A selection of T cell receptor beta chains follows, all from one sample in a study of blood T cell repertoires in COVID-19. Using immunoSEQ multiplex PCR, the repertoire was profiled, and TCRdb retains in-frame clones only, with some absent. The table shows roughly 81,000 clones, with around 90% occurring only once. Sequencing was done on a sample of peripheral blood. Source of these receptors: a man aged 40-49 years with acute or convalescent COVID-19. Both conserved end residues are part of each CDR3. Fields, in order: clone size, V gene, D gene, J gene, CDR3 protein, CDR3 DNA. The D gene is left open where the match is weak. The size entry is marked missing in some rows and otherwise reads once, few, many or a size class.

>NA|TRBV5-1|TRBD2|TRBJ2-2
CASSLARLAGEYTGELFF
TGCGCCAGCAGCTTGGCAAGGCTAGCGGGAGAATACACCGGGGAGCTGTTTTTT
>NA|TRBV5-6|NA|TRBJ1-3
CASSLTRLTSGNTIYF
TGTGCCAGCAGCTTGACCCGACTGACCTCTGGAAACACCATATATTTT
>NA|TRBV13|NA|TRBJ1-2
CASSLEEGGYTF
TGTGCCAGCAGCTTAGAAGAGGGTGGCTACACCTTC
>NA|TRBV11-3|TRBD1|TRBJ1-1
CASSLTGATEAFF
TGTGCCAGCAGCTTAACAGGGGCGACTGAAGCTTTCTTT
>NA|TRBV6-5|TRBD1|TRBJ1-2
CASSYPGQYGYTF
TGTGCCAGCAGTTACCCGGGACAGTATGGCTACACCTTC
>few|TRBV30|TRBD2|TRBJ2-1
CAWSREGRVEQFF
TGTGCCTGGAGTAGGGAGGGCCGGGTTGAGCAGTTCTTC
>NA|TRBV30|TRBD1|TRBJ2-7
CAWSVRVGTGTYEQYF
TGTGCCTGGAGTGTACGAGTTGGGACAGGGACCTACGAGCAGTACTTC
>few|TRBV4-1|NA|TRBJ1-4
CASSLLMGGWEKLFF
TGCGCCAGCAGCCTCCTTATGGGAGGGTGGGAAAAACTGTTTTTT
>NA|TRBV6-1|NA|TRBJ1-1
CASSDAWNTEAFF
TGTGCCAGCAGTGACGCGTGGAACACTGAAGCTTTCTTT
>NA|TRBV15|NA|TRBJ2-1
CATSRDVASYNEQFF
TGTGCCACCAGCAGAGATGTCGCGTCATACAATGAGCAGTTCTTC
>NA|TRBV5-1|NA|TRBJ1-2
CASSLATGDGYTF
TGCGCCAGCAGCTTGGCCACGGGGGATGGCTACACCTTC
>few|TRBV20-1|NA|TRBJ2-2
CSASWGEGLFF
TGCAGTGCTAGCTGGGGCGAAGGGCTGTTTTTT
>NA|TRBV30|NA|TRBJ1-1
CAWSVQTRNAEAFF
TGTGCCTGGAGTGTACAGACAAGGAACGCTGAAGCTTTCTTT
>NA|TRBV11-3|NA|TRBJ2-2
CASSLEGGTGELFF
TGTGCCAGCAGCTTAGAGGGGGGTACCGGGGAGCTGTTTTTT
>NA|TRBV19|NA|TRBJ1-2
CASSPQALEDGPNYGYTF
TGTGCCAGTAGTCCCCAGGCTTTAGAAGATGGGCCTAACTATGGCTACACCTTC
>NA|TRBV6-5|TRBD1|TRBJ2-7
CASSPGQGAIYEQYF
TGTGCCAGCAGCCCAGGACAGGGGGCGATTTACGAGCAGTACTTC
>NA|TRBV15|TRBD2|TRBJ2-1
CATSRAIGGRVDEQFF
TGTGCCACCAGCAGAGCCATCGGCGGGAGGGTCGATGAGCAGTTCTTC
>NA|TRBV7-8|TRBD2|TRBJ2-1
CASSTTGLADNEQFF
TGTGCCAGCAGTACGACGGGACTAGCGGACAATGAGCAGTTCTTC
>once|TRBV5-1|TRBD2|TRBJ2-7
CASSLGGSMYEQYF
TGCGCCAGCAGCTTGGGCGGGAGTATGTACGAGCAGTACTTC
>NA|TRBV5-1|NA|TRBJ2-7
CASSLDAHSYEQYF
TGCGCCAGCAGCTTGGACGCGCACTCCTACGAGCAGTACTTC
>NA|TRBV27|TRBD2|TRBJ2-2
CASSPRGGKNTGELFF
TGTGCCAGCAGTCCCCGGGGAGGGAAAAACACCGGGGAGCTGTTTTTT
>NA|TRBV6-6|NA|TRBJ2-5
CASSQMGGRETQYF
TGTGCCAGCAGTCAAATGGGGGGTCGGGAGACCCAGTACTTC
>NA|TRBV9|TRBD2|TRBJ2-5
CASSKTTATAGGIQETQYF
TGTGCCAGCAGCAAAACTACTGCCACAGCGGGGGGGATCCAAGAGACCCAGTACTTC
>few|TRBV9|NA|TRBJ1-1
CASSVDPPGLVVAEAFF
TGTGCCAGCAGCGTAGATCCCCCAGGGTTGGTGGTGGCTGAAGCTTTCTTT
>NA|TRBV27|NA|TRBJ1-6
CASSFLRGNSPLHF
TGTGCCAGCAGTTTCCTCAGGGGCAATTCACCCCTCCACTTT
>NA|TRBV6-5|NA|TRBJ1-6
CASSYSAGRGNSPLHF
TGTGCCAGCAGTTACTCGGCGGGCAGGGGAAATTCACCCCTCCACTTT
>NA|TRBV6-2/TRBV6-3|TRBD2|TRBJ2-1
CASSHRTSGSGEQFF
TGTGCCAGCAGTCACCGGACTAGCGGGAGCGGTGAGCAGTTCTTC
>NA|TRBV6-5|NA|TRBJ1-3
CASSYTASSGNTIYF
TGTGCCAGCAGTTACACAGCCTCCTCTGGAAACACCATATATTTT